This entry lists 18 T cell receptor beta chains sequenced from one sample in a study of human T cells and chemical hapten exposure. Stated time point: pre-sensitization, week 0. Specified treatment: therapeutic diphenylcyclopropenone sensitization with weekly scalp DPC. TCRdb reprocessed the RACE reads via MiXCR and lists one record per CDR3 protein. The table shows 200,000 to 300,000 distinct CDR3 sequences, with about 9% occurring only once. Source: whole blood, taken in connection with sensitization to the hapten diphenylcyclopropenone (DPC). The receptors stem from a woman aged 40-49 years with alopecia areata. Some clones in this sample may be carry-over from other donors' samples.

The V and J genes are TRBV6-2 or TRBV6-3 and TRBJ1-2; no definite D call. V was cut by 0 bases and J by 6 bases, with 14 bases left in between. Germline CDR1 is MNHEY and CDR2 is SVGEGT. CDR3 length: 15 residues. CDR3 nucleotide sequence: TGTGCCAGCAGTTACTCCAACCTGGAGAGAAATGGCTACACCTTC. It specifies CASSYSNLERNGYTF.

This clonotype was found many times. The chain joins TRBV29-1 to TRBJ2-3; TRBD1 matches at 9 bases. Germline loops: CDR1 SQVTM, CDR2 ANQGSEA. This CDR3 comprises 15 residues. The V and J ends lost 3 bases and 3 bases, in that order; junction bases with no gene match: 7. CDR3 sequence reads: CSVDSGQGLTDTQYF. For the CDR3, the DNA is TGCAGCGTTGATTCAGGACAGGGGCTTACAGATACGCAGTATTTT.

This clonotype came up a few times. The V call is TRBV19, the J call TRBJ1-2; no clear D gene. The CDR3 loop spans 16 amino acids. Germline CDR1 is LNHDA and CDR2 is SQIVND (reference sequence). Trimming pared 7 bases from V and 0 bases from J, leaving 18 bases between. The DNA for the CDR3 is TGTGCCAGTACTCATAACTTGAGGTCTTCTAACTATGGCTACACCTTC. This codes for CASTHNLRSSNYGYTF. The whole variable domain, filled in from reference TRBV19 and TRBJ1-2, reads DGGITQSPKYLFRKEGQNVTLSCEQNLNHDAMYWYRQDPGQGLRLIYYSQIVNDFQKGDIAEGYSVSREKKESFPLTVTSAQKNPTAFYLCASTHNLRSSNYGYTFGSGTRLTVV.

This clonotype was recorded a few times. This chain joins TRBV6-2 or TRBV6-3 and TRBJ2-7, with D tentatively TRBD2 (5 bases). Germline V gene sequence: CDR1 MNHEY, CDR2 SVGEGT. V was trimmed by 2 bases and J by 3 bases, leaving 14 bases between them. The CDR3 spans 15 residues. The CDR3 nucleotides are TGTGCCAGCAGTTACCGGGCGGGCACTGTCTACGAGCAGTACTTC. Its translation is CASSYRAGTVYEQYF.

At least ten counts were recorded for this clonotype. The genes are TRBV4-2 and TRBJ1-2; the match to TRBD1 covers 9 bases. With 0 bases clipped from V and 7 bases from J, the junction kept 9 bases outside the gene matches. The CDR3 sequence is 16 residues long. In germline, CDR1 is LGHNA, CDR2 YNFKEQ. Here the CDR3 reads CASSQEKGQGPLGYTF. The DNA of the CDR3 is TGTGCCAGCAGCCAAGAAAAAGGACAGGGGCCGCTTGGCTACACCTTC.

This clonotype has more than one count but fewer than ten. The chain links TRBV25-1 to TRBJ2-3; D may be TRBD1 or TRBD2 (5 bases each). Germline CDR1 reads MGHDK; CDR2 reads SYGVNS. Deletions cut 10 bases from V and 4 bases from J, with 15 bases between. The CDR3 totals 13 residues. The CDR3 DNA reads TGTGCCACCCTAGGGGACGGACCAGATACGCAGTATTTT. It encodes CATLGDGPDTQYF.

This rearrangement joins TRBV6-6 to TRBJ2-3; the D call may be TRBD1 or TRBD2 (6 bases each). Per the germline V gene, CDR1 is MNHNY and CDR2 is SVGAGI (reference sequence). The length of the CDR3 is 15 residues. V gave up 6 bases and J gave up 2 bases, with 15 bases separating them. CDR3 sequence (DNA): TGTGCCAGCAGAACCAGGGGAGGAGACACAGATACGCAGTATTTT. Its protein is CASRTRGGDTDTQYF.

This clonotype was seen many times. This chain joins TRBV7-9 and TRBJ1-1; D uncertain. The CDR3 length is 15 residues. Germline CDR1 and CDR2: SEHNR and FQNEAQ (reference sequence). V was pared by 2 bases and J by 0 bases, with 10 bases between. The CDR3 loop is CASSLSAGMNTEAFF. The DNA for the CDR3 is TGTGCCAGCAGCTTAAGCGCGGGAATGAACACTGAAGCTTTCTTT.

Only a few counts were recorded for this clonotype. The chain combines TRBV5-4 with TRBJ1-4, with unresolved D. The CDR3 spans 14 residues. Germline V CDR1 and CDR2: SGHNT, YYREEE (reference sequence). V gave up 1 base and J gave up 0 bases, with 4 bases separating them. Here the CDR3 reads CASSLRSTNEKLFF. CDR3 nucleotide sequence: TGTGCCAGCAGCTTGAGGTCAACTAATGAAAAACTGTTTTTT.

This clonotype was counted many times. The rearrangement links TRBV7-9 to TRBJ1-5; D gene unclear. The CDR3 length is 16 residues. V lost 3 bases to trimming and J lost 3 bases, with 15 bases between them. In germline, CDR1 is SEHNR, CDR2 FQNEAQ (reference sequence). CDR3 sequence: CASSFASRATNQPQHF. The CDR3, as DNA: TGTGCCAGCAGCTTCGCGTCCCGGGCCACCAATCAGCCCCAGCATTTT.

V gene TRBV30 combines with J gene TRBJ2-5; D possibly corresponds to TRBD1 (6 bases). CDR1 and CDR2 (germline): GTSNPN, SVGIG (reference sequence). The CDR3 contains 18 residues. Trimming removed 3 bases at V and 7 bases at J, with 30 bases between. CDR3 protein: CAWSLTGRDTARRRTQYF. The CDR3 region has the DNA TGTGCCTGGAGCCTCACTGGCCGGGACACAGCCCGGAGGAGGACCCAGTACTTC. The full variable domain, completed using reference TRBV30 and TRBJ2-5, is SQTIHQWPATLVQPVGSPLSLECTVEGTSNPNLYWYRQAAGRGLQLLFYSVGIGQISSEVPQNLSASRPQDRQFILSSKKLLLSDSGFYLCAWSLTGRDTARRRTQYFGPGTRLLVL.

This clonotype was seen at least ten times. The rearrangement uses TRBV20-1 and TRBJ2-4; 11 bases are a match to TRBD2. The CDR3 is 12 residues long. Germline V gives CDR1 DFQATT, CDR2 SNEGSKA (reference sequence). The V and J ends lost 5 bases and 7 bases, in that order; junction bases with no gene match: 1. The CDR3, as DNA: TGCAGTGCTCGGACTAGCGGGAACATTCAGTACTTC. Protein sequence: CSARTSGNIQYF.

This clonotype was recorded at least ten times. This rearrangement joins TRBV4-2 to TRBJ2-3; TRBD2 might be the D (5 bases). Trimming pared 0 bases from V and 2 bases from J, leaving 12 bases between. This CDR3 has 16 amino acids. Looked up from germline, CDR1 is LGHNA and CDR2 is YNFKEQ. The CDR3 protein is CASSQEVRLATDTQYF. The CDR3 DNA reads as TGTGCCAGCAGCCAAGAGGTTCGCCTAGCCACAGATACGCAGTATTTT.

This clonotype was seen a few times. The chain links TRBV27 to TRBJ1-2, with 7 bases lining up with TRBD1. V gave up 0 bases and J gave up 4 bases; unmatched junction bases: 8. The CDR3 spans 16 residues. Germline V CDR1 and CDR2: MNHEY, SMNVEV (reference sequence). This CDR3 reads CASSLSPQGVSYGYTF. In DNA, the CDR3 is TGTGCCAGCAGTTTATCTCCCCAGGGGGTCAGCTATGGCTACACCTTC.

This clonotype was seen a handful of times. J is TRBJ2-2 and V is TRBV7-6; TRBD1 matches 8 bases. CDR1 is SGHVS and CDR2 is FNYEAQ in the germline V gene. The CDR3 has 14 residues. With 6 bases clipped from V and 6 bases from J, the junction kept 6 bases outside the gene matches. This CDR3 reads CASSRIQGAGELFF. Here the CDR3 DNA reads TGTGCCAGCAGTCGTATACAGGGGGCCGGGGAGCTGTTTTTT.

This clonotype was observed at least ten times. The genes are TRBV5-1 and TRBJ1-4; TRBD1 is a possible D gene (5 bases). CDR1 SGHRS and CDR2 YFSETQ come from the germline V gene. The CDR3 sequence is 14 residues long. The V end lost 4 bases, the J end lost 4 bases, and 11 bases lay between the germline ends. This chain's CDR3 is CASSLGQVNEKLFF. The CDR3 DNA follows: TGCGCCAGCAGCCTAGGACAAGTTAATGAAAAACTGTTTTTT.

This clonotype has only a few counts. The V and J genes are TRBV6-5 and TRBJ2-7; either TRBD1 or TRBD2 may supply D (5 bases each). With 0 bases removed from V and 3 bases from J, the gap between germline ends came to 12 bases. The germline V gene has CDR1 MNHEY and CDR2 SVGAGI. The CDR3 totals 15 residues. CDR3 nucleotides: TGTGCCAGCAGTTACTCGGGAGACAGTCGCTACGAGCAGTACTTC. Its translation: CASSYSGDSRYEQYF.

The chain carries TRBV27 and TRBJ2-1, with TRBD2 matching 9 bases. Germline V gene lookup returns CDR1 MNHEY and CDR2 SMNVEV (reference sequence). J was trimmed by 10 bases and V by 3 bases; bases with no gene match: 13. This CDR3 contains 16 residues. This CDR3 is CASSFFLAGGPVEQFF. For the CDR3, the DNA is TGTGCCAGCAGTTTTTTCCTGGCGGGAGGGCCGGTGGAGCAGTTCTTC.